This passage covers 20 T cell receptor beta chains from one sample sequenced in a study of OX40 agonist ivuxolimab in advanced cancers. Clones were read by immunoSEQ multiplex PCR, and TCRdb kept only the in-frame ones, dropping some. The sample holds approximately 13,000 clones, 84% seen once. The sample here was CD4+ or CD8+ T cells sorted from blood, taken in a trial of the OX40 agonist ivuxolimab. These receptors were taken from an adult with an advanced solid tumor such as melanoma, head and neck, liver or kidney cancer.

The CDR3 DNA sequence: TGTGCCAGCAGCCAAGAAGCCGGGACAGGGGGCCTAGAGGAAGAGACCCAGTACTTC. The encoded protein is CASSQEAGTGGLEEETQYF. The chain employs TRBV14 and TRBJ2-5; 12 nucleotides align to TRBD1. This CDR3 is 19 amino acids long. Germline values: CDR1 SGHDN, CDR2 FVKESK. With V trimmed by 0 bases and J by 3 bases, 11 bases remained unmatched.

This clone was detected a few times. The genes are TRBV11-2 and TRBJ2-5, with TRBD1 matching 7 bases. Looked up from germline, CDR1 is SGHAT and CDR2 is FQNNGV. V was pared by 5 bases and J by 4 bases, with 10 bases of the junction left unmatched. This CDR3 comprises 15 residues. CDR3 in DNA: TGTGCCAGCAGCCTGAGGGGGCAAGGGTTAGAGACCCAGTACTTC. Protein sequence: CASSLRGQGLETQYF.

The chain has TRBV30 and TRBJ2-5, with D maybe TRBD1 (7 bases). CDR3 length: 14 amino acids. Germline loops: CDR1 GTSNPN, CDR2 SVGIG (reference sequence). Trimming stripped 2 bases from V and 9 bases from J, with 19 bases between. CDR3 sequence reads: CAWSRGRGVAAQYF. The CDR3 nucleotides read TGTGCCTGGAGTAGGGGGCGGGGAGTTGCGGCCCAGTACTTC.

On this clone: This could be a read error, since a much larger clone is one nucleotide away. The chain links TRBV6-1 to TRBJ2-7; the D is unclear. CDR3 length equals 11 residues. Trimming pared 3 bases from V and 2 bases from J, leaving 2 bases between. Germline V gene sequence: CDR1 MNHNS, CDR2 SASEGT. The CDR3 nucleotides read TGTGCCAGCAGTGACACCTACGAGCAGTACTTC. This encodes CASSDTYEQYF.

J is TRBJ2-5 and V is TRBV28; no reliable D call. Trimming removed 3 bases from V and 1 base from J, with 12 bases in between. CDR1 is MDHEN and CDR2 is SYDVKM in the germline V gene. The CDR3 runs 15 residues. Here the CDR3 reads CASSFVTGIQETQYF. The CDR3 region has the DNA TGTGCCAGCAGTTTCGTGACCGGAATCCAAGAGACCCAGTACTTC.

The chain has TRBV5-6 and TRBJ1-1; D ambiguous. Deletions cut 1 base from V and 4 bases from J, with 5 bases between. There are 12 residues in the CDR3. Germline assignment: CDR1 SGHDT and CDR2 YYEEEE. CDR3 sequence (DNA): TGTGCCAGCAGCTTGTGGTCCACTGAAGCTTTCTTT. Translating gives CASSLWSTEAFF.

This clone has just one count. The chain combines TRBV15 with TRBJ2-5; 9 bases are a match to TRBD2. The length of the CDR3 is 20 residues. The V and J ends lost 0 bases and 4 bases, in that order; junction bases with no gene match: 18. From germline, CDR1 is LNHNV and CDR2 YYDKDF (reference sequence). The CDR3 sequence: CATSRDSSGAGGRLVETQYF. For the CDR3, the DNA is TGTGCCACCAGCAGAGATAGCAGTGGGGCGGGAGGGCGGCTAGTAGAGACCCAGTACTTC.

This chain links TRBV28 with TRBJ2-3, with D tentatively TRBD1 (6 bases). V was shortened by 4 bases and J by 3 bases, with 20 bases between the two germline ends. CDR1 is MDHEN, CDR2 SYDVKM, per germline. CDR3 length: 17 residues. As DNA, the CDR3 is TGTGCCAGCAGTTCTCAATCGGGACATCTCTATACAGATACGCAGTATTTT. Residues: CASSSQSGHLYTDTQYF.

The chain has TRBV28 and TRBJ2-7; D call uncertain. Germline V CDR1 and CDR2: MDHEN, SYDVKM. The V end lost 6 bases, the J end lost 1 base, and 10 bases lay between the germline ends. The CDR3 is 13 amino acids. CDR3 loop: CASRLDISYEQYF. CDR3 DNA: TGTGCCAGCAGGCTGGATATTTCCTACGAGCAGTACTTC.

CDR3 nucleotide sequence: TGTGCCAGCAGCTTAATGACTAGCGGGAGTACCGGGGAGCTGTTTTTT. Protein sequence: CASSLMTSGSTGELFF. The V gene is TRBV5-6, the J gene TRBJ2-2, with 12 positions matching TRBD2. Germline CDR1 is SGHDT and CDR2 is YYEEEE. The CDR3 covers 16 residues. The J segment lost 5 bases and the V segment lost 2 bases, leaving 4 bases of the junction unmatched.

The chain combines TRBV11-2 with TRBJ2-1, with TRBD2 identical over 7 bases. CDR1 is SGHAT and CDR2 is FQNNGV in the germline V gene. Losses at the gene ends were 5 bases for V and 2 bases for J; bases not matched to a gene: 3. The CDR3 runs 14 residues. The CDR3: CASSGGDPYNEQFF. Here the CDR3 DNA reads TGTGCCAGCAGCGGGGGGGACCCCTACAATGAGCAGTTCTTC. The whole variable domain, remainder taken from reference TRBV11-2 and TRBJ2-1, is EAGVAQSPRYKIIEKRQSVAFWCNPISGHATLYWYQQILGQGPKLLIQFQNNGVVDDSQLPKDRFSAERLKGVDSTLKIQPAKLEDSAVYLCASSGGDPYNEQFFGPGTRLTVL.

This clone appeared once. The chain links TRBV28 to TRBJ2-7, with 9 bases identical to TRBD2. CDR3 length equals 11 residues. Germline lookup yields CDR1 MDHEN and CDR2 SYDVKM. The V gene end was trimmed by 5 bases and the J gene end by 11 bases; junction bases not matched to a gene: 4. The CDR3 reads CASSTSGFEYF. The CDR3 nucleotides read TGTGCCAGCAGTACTAGCGGGTTTGAGTACTTC.

CDR3 bases: TGTGCCAGCAGCCCGCTGTTTTTGGCTAGCGGTCCGTACAATGAGCAGTTCTTC. Encoded protein: CASSPLFLASGPYNEQFF. V and J are TRBV7-8 and TRBJ2-1, with TRBD2 matching over 7 bases. The CDR3 runs 18 residues. Germline values: CDR1 SGHVS, CDR2 FQNEAQ. Trimming cost V 5 bases and J 4 bases; bases outside gene matches: 17.

This chain joins TRBV29-1 and TRBJ2-3, with a possible D match to TRBD2 (6 bases). Per germline, CDR1 SQVTM and CDR2 ANQGSEA. V lost 4 bases and J lost 7, with 9 bases in between. The CDR3 length is 11 residues. The CDR3 region is CSVGGGNTQYF. As DNA, the CDR3 is TGCAGCGTTGGAGGAGGGAATACGCAGTATTTT.

The chain joins TRBV18 to TRBJ2-7; no reliable D call. The CDR3 consists of 13 residues. Germline-derived CDR1 and CDR2 are KGHSH and LQKENI. V was trimmed by 6 bases and J by 2 bases, leaving 11 bases between them. Here the CDR3 reads CASSPSDPYEQYF. As DNA, the CDR3 is TGTGCCAGCTCCCCTTCTGACCCCTACGAGCAGTACTTC.

V gene TRBV6-4 combines with J gene TRBJ2-1; D unclear. This CDR3 region has 15 residues. From germline, CDR1 is MRHNA and CDR2 SNTAGT. V dropped 6 bases and J dropped 0 bases, with 12 bases sitting between them. CDR3 sequence: CASSPEASSYNEQFF. The CDR3, as DNA: TGTGCCAGCAGCCCCGAGGCAAGCTCCTACAATGAGCAGTTCTTC.

The J gene is TRBJ2-3, the V gene TRBV11-2, with TRBD2 matching 8 bases. J was trimmed by 2 bases and V by 5 bases; bases with no gene match: 12. This CDR3 is 17 amino acids long. Germline V gene sequence: CDR1 SGHAT, CDR2 FQNNGV. The CDR3 here is CASSRTDREGPTDTQYF. The CDR3 region has the DNA TGTGCCAGCAGCCGTACGGATCGGGAGGGCCCCACAGATACGCAGTATTTT.

The chain links TRBV4-3 to TRBJ2-1; the match to TRBD2 covers 13 bases. The CDR3 has 17 amino acids. CDR1 is LGHNA, CDR2 YSLEER, per germline. The trim removed 0 bases at V and 8 bases at J, leaving 7 bases unmatched. The CDR3 is CASSQDRWTSGSYEQFF. The DNA of the CDR3 is TGCGCCAGCAGCCAAGATCGGTGGACTAGCGGGAGCTATGAGCAGTTCTTC.

The sample holds one count of this clone. The V call is TRBV11-1, the J call TRBJ2-1; weak D call: TRBD2 (6 bases). The CDR3 has 14 residues. The germline gives CDR1 SGHAT, CDR2 FQDESV (reference sequence). The ends were cut back, 10 bases at V and 0 bases at J, with 13 bases in the middle. The CDR3 reads CATSTGSSYNEQFF. CDR3 sequence (DNA): TGTGCCACCTCGACCGGGAGCTCCTACAATGAGCAGTTCTTC.

A note on this clone: At the DNA level, this CDR3 is encoded by other sequences in the same sample as well. J is TRBJ2-3 and V is TRBV7-9; TRBD2 is a possible D gene (5 bases). The CDR3 consists of 13 residues. With 3 bases removed from V and 4 bases from J, the gap between germline ends came to 8 bases. Germline V gene sequence: CDR1 SEHNR, CDR2 FQNEAQ (reference sequence). The CDR3 DNA reads TGTGCCAGCAGCTTCGGCGGGCCAGATACGCAGTATTTT. It is translated as CASSFGGPDTQYF.